Each of the 6 T cell receptor beta chains below was sequenced from the same sample in a study of CD4 T cell repertoires in COVID-19. Clones were sequenced by immunoSEQ multiplex PCR, and TCRdb holds only the in-frame ones, with some missing. The data show more than 65,000 clones, roughly 85% seen once. This material consisted of CD4+ T cells from peripheral blood, taken after recovery from COVID-19. Receptors originate from a human donor who had COVID-19.

The rearrangement links TRBV19 to TRBJ1-4; D uncertain. Per germline, CDR1 LNHDA and CDR2 SQIVND (reference sequence). V was trimmed by 6 bases and J by 8 bases, leaving 16 bases between them. This CDR3 is built from 14 residues. Written as DNA, the CDR3 is TGTGCCAGTAGCCACCACGGAGCAGGAGAAAAACTGTTTTTT. Protein sequence: CASSHHGAGEKLFF.

As to this clone: The junction departs from germline at one end; a sequencing error may be responsible. V and J are TRBV28 and TRBJ1-1; D perhaps matches TRBD1 (6 bases). Per the germline V gene, CDR1 is MDHEN and CDR2 is SYDVKM. The CDR3 spans 15 residues. The CDR3 is CASSRTFGQNSEAFF. The CDR3 region has the DNA TGTGCCAGCAGTAGAACCTTTGGACAGAACTCTGAAGCTTTCTTT.

The CDR3: CSASLVSGSVGELFF. The CDR3 bases are TGCAGTGCTAGTTTAGTTAGCGGGAGCGTCGGGGAGCTGTTTTTT. V gene TRBV20-1 combines with J gene TRBJ2-2; 9 nucleotides line up with TRBD2. This CDR3 has 15 amino acids. V lost 3 bases, J lost 7 bases, and 9 bases stayed unmatched. Germline V lookup: CDR1 DFQATT, CDR2 SNEGSKA (reference sequence).

V and J are TRBV9 and TRBJ1-2; 9 nucleotides align to TRBD1. V lost 4 bases to trimming and J lost 5 bases; unmatched junction nucleotides: 21. The germline V gene encodes CDR1 SGDLS and CDR2 YYNGEE. This CDR3 contains 19 residues. CDR3 region: CASSHRDRVFGTHLYGYTF. The CDR3 DNA reads as TGTGCCAGCAGCCACCGGGACAGGGTTTTCGGGACCCACTTATATGGCTACACCTTC.

Concerning this clone itself: This same CDR3 is encoded by further DNA sequences in the sample. The V gene is TRBV6-5, the J gene TRBJ1-1; D perhaps matches TRBD1 (5 bases). The length of the CDR3 is 11 residues. The ends were cut back, 5 bases at V and 8 bases at J, with 9 bases in the middle. CDR1 is MNHEY, CDR2 SVGAGI, per germline. CDR3 residues: CASSRGPEAFF. The CDR3 DNA is TGTGCCAGCAGTCGGGGCCCCGAAGCTTTCTTT.

The chain employs TRBV11-2 and TRBJ2-7; perhaps TRBD2 as D (5 bases). V dropped 3 bases and J dropped 4 bases, with 13 bases sitting between them. The CDR3 has 14 amino acids. Germline values: CDR1 SGHAT, CDR2 FQNNGV. CDR3 region: CASSFGRASYEQYF. The CDR3 coding sequence is TGTGCCAGCAGCTTCGGGCGGGCCTCGTACGAGCAGTACTTC. Together with reference TRBV11-2 and TRBJ2-7, the CDR3 gives the full variable domain: EAGVAQSPRYKIIEKRQSVAFWCNPISGHATLYWYQQILGQGPKLLIQFQNNGVVDDSQLPKDRFSAERLKGVDSTLKIQPAKLEDSAVYLCASSFGRASYEQYFGPGTRLTVT.